What follows describes a single T cell receptor beta chain. The antigen it recognizes is unknown. No base-level quality is on record; no much larger clone is a single base apart. The cohort consisted of hundreds of healthy bone marrow donors. All cohort members were sampled while nominally healthy, although unrecorded immune exposures were likely present. The donor tested CMV seronegative and was one of the 352 seronegative cohort members. A peripheral blood sample was provided by each donor, and peripheral blood mononuclear cells were used for TCR beta sequencing. The Qiagen DNeasy Blood Extraction Kit was used to extract genomic DNA from the blood cell samples. Library method: the immunoSEQ multiplex PCR assay. The multiplex PCR relied on a mix of 60 forward primers for TCR Vbeta segments and 13 reverse primers for TCR Jbeta segments. The CDR3 region of rearranged TCR beta genes was amplified from genomic DNA with a multiplex PCR assay. The Illumina HiSeq System was used to sequence the amplified TCR beta libraries as 87-base-pair reads. In the original analysis: In a later analysis, tens of millions of unique TCR beta chains were counted across the 500 to 850 repertoires, and around 11 million of these chains were shared by at least two donors. Raw reads were error-corrected and collapsed into unique sequences by a nearest-neighbor algorithm in which closely related sequences were merged to remove PCR and sequencing errors. Alignment of CDR3 sequences to IMGT reference sequences was used to assign V, D and J gene segments. For a sequence to be retained, a match of at least six nucleotides was required to both a V gene segment and a J gene segment. A rearrangement counted as productive if the CDR3 had no stop codons and remained in frame with V and J, and every other rearrangement counted as non-productive. Following IMGT convention, CDR3 was defined as the stretch from the second conserved V-encoded cysteine up to the conserved J-encoded phenylalanine. Sequences without an unambiguous match to a single V gene segment were excluded from the earlier analysis of 500 to 700 of the donors. An earlier analysis of a few hundred of the donors called V segments functional above 56.7% productive rearrangements and segregating when the between-donor standard deviation exceeded 5%. To diagnose cytomegalovirus status from the catalog of TCR beta chain sequences, a statistical classification framework was built. V and J gene assignment, in a later analysis, came from comparing TCR nucleotide sequences with IMGT/GENE-DB human TR gene sequences. A later analysis assigned CDR3 sequences and most-parsimonious VDJ recombination scenarios with the TCRdist pipeline. In a later analysis, every TCR beta chain was defined by the combination of its CDR3 amino acid sequence and its V-gene family, and reads without a unique V-gene family were dropped. A later analysis removed 450 to 600 highly shared, low-generation-probability nucleotide sequences to deal with suspected cross-contamination and a sequencing artifact. A later analysis calculated a clonal expansion index for each public chain from normalized within-repertoire ranks of inferred template counts. In a later analysis, generation probabilities were computed using a VDJ recombination model fitted to out-of-frame rearrangements, and the results were checked against IGoR. Hypergeometric tests were used in a later analysis to score TCR-TCR, TCR-HLA and TCR-CMV co-occurrence, with a repertoire-size bias correction applied to the TCR pairs. A later analysis estimated false discovery rates by permuting HLA or CMV assignments 20 times. In a later analysis, co-occurring TCRs were grouped using DBSCAN, and TCRdist sequence similarity was added for clustering within HLA-allele-positive subsets. Repertoires with fewer than 30,000 or more than 120,000 public chains, plus five repertoires with anomalous nucleotide sharing, were excluded from co-occurrence clustering. In TCRdb, the immuneACCESS table is reduced to in-frame sequences with V and J assigned. These tables do not hold every clone; where another copy was compared, an unresolved V gene accounts for under half, and the others remain unexplained. V, J and clone size reflect that table, while D and trimming were determined from the DNA. The sample data list more than 130,000 clones, and around 77% of these were observed just once. 2% to 2.5% of the sample lies in the top ten.

The germline V end is reduced by 3 bases and the J end by 5 bases; junction bases left unmatched: 10. From its cysteine to its phenylalanine, the CDR3 spans 15 amino acids. Solely the CDR3 DNA is kept, with 45 bases framed from the first base. The germline V gene specifies SGHTA as CDR1 and FQGNSA as CDR2. The sample originates from a study of cytomegalovirus exposure and HLA in healthy donors listed by TCRdb under 2017. Context from the whole study: According to an earlier analysis of 587 of the donors, about 179 million T cells yielded 90 million to 130 million unique TCR beta sequences and approximately 280 Gb of sequence data. An early release covering roughly 600 HLA-typed donors comprised about 300 gigabases of sequencing data and around 80 million unique TCR sequences. Among the roughly 410 genotyped donors, around 81% belonged to the genetic ancestry cluster associated with self-reported Caucasian donors. The study aimed to test whether signatures of past pathogen exposure could be identified by cataloging public T cell receptors. The T cell repertoires of some 670 subjects were profiled by immunosequencing and related to cytomegalovirus serostatus. A separate validation cohort of roughly 130 different subjects was used in addition to the roughly 700-subject first cohort. To predict cytomegalovirus infection status, the study brought together high-throughput TCR immunosequencing, statistical association of individual TCRs with disease status, and machine learning. A later analysis re-analyzed previously published TCR beta repertoires from 500 to 700 donors and added high-resolution HLA genotyping to study TCR occurrence patterns. In the later analysis, no new phenotypic data were used to find candidate immune exposures; instead, reliance was placed on TCR beta sequences and their occurrence across donors. In an earlier analysis of roughly 580 of the donors, high-throughput TCR beta sequencing was used to judge whether each TCR beta V gene segment behaved as functional or pseudogenic. Donor age, sex, ethnicity and CMV serostatus were compiled alongside the repertoire data. Genome-wide SNP genotypes for about 65% of the 666 donors were used in a later genetic analysis, which treated that subset as a discovery cohort. Every discovery cohort repertoire had been produced on one sequencing platform. Both class I and class II loci were covered by HLA typing, at four-digit resolution. The number of typed donors differed by locus: about 629-640 for A, B, C, DRB1 and DQB1; about 520 for DQA1; around 580 for DPA1; and roughly 490 for DPB1. Four or five DR-DQ haplotypes were handled as single units for association and clustering because linkage in the cohort was strong. Across some 400 genotyped donors of the cohort, an average of about 240,000 unique TCR beta nucleotide sequences per donor were sequenced, and about a sixth of those sequences were non-productive. Study-wide findings and limitations: A further reported finding was that TCR beta sequences accurately predicted the HLA-A and HLA-B alleles for most subjects in the first cohort. In a later analysis, around 15,000 TCR beta sequences were associated with specific HLA alleles at a false discovery rate of 0.05. A total of around 150 TCR beta chains were listed by the study as associated with cytomegalovirus. The cohort was sequenced for TCR beta chains only, and without alpha or paired-chain data the features that could be detected were limited. In both the original and validation cohorts, the classifier was reported to diagnose cytomegalovirus status with high specificity and sensitivity. Because HLA typing was unavailable for some donors at each locus, only the typed subset was used in association tests. Presence/absence analyses assumed roughly uniform sequencing depth across donors, an assumption that may not hold. Because counts were too low, about 15 rarely observed V segments, including chromosome 9 orphons, were left out of the earlier analysis of approximately 580 of the donors. When HLA alleles, especially DR and DQ, strongly co-occurred, attributing TCR associations to individual alleles was difficult. Linkage disequilibrium might explain the correlated functional status among segregating V segments, but an unknown experimental factor could not be excluded. According to a later analysis, most CMV-associated TCR beta chains appeared to be HLA-restricted, and the HLA associations seemed to be driven largely by CMV exposure. Broadly in line with IMGT annotations, most TCR beta V segments showed up in productive rearrangements about 90% or about 30% of the time in an earlier analysis of roughly 590 of the donors. Across donors, most TCR sequences were observed very rarely, whereas some public TCRs were present in many individuals. In a later analysis, the rate of TCR association differed among HLA loci, with DRB1 alleles having the most associated TCRs and HLA-C alleles having the fewest. The authors suggested that the approach could potentially be extended to other disease states and immunological phenotypes. An association between a missense DCLRE1C variant and V-gene and J-gene trimming of TCR beta chains was found in a later genetic analysis and replicated in an independent cohort. Because the 87-base-pair reads could not distinguish some IMGT-functional V segments, including TRBV6-2 and TRBV6-3, those segments were excluded. In a later genetic analysis, fewer N-insertions in productive TCRs were reported among donors in an Asian-associated ancestry cluster than the roughly 700-donor mean. A cluster of highly shared sequence variants was judged likely to be a technical artifact of the sequencing pipeline. Immune exposure information for the cohort was limited to CMV serostatus. A later analysis found that HLA-associated TCR beta chains were more clonally expanded and had lower generation probabilities than equally common non-associated chains. Several of the top co-occurrence clusters appeared to be linked to parvovirus B19, influenza, CMV and Epstein-Barr virus, according to a later analysis. Three of the identified cytomegalovirus-associated TCR beta chains were confirmed in vitro to be specific for cytomegalovirus antigens.

The receptor chain draws on TRBV7-2 and TRBJ2-7, with 7 bases matching TRBD2. The sequencing sample was made of PBMCs. The clonotype comes from a man aged 30 to 45 in good health and CMV-seronegative. The bases read TGTGCCAGCAGCTTTACCGGGACTAAGACTAACGAGCAGTACTTC. This gives the protein CASSFTGTKTNEQYF.